This T cell receptor beta chain is from a study of CD8+CD57+ T cells in acquired aplastic anemia (dated by TCRdb to the late 2010s). Study-level background: A mean of approximately 3 ug of DNA, ranging from roughly 0.2 to 30 ug, was extracted from sorted CD4+ and CD8+ cells. CD8+CD57+ expansion was defined as frequency above the mean frequency observed in healthy subjects. Study-wide conclusions, independent of this receptor: Between patients and healthy controls, no significant difference in CD8+ Simpson's diversity was found (P=0.060). Although under 35 CD8+ CDR3 sequences were shared by patients and controls, these sequences appeared highly expressed in patients and within the immunodominant clones of patients.

Patients chosen for sequencing had shown expansion of CD8+CD57+ cells by flow cytometry. Severe acquired aplastic anemia was diagnosed in all patients according to International Study of Aplastic Anemia and Agranulocytosis and Camitta criteria. Patients had received no therapy at the time of blood sampling. In the study, sorted CD4+ and CD8+ blood T cells from patients with severe aplastic anemia and from healthy subjects underwent deep sequencing of TCR repertoires. Patients were enrolled in the USA under clinicaltrials.gov protocols 00001620, 01623167, 00001397, 00071045, 00081523 and 00961064. Ficoll-Paque density gradient centrifugation was used to isolate peripheral blood mononuclear cells. Before DNA was extracted, CD4+ and CD8+ T cells were sorted using either FACS or magnetic beads. Regarding this clonotype: The clone's antigen remains unknown. This CDR3 fails to terminate in the conserved phenylalanine or tryptophan, so it likely reflects a read error.

The germline V gene sets CDR1 to SGHVS and CDR2 to FNYEAQ. The CDR3 has 14 amino acids, counting both end residues. The sequence is cut down to CDR3 DNA, 42 bases in frame from base 1. TCR beta VDJ combination and CDR3 sequence profiling used genomic DNA as the template. An Illumina HiSeq 2000 was the platform used for TCR repertoire sequencing. The authors' pipeline ran thus. Repertoires were assessed using TRBV/TRBJ rearrangement plots, CDR3 size and DJ length profiles, and Simpson's diversity index. The most abundant DNA sequence in the deep sequencing data was taken as the immunodominant clone. CDR3 amino acid sequences were checked for sharing between subjects and were compared against published repertoires and the VDJdb database. TCRdb itself trimmed the public reads at Q25 with fastp, ran MiXCR and retained productive beta chains. Entries that share a CDR3 protein sequence are merged under the most common genes and DNA. These V and J calls are TCRdb output, not the study's own analysis. Counted in this sample were approximately 95,000 distinct CDR3 sequences; about 63% of them appeared once. The ten biggest clones cover approximately 60% of the sample.

The V and J segments used are TRBV7-6 and TRBJ2-3; confidence is insufficient to name the D gene. The receptor comes from a human donor with aplastic anemia. Sequenced: sorted CD4+, CD8+, or CD8+CD57+ T cells (not recorded which) from PBMCs. The DNA is as follows: TGTGCCAGCAGCTTTCGCCCCAGCACAGAGACGCAGTATCTT. Translated, it gives CASSFRPSTETQYL.